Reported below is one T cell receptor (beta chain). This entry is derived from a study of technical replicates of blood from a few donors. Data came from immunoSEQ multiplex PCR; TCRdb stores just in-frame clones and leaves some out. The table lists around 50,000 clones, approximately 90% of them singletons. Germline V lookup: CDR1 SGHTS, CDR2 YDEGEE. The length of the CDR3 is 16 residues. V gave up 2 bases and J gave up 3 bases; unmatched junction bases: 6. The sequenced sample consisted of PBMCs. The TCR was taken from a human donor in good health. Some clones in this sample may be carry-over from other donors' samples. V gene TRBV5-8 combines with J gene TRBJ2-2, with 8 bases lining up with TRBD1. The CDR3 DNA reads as TGTGCCAGCAGCTTCCCCAAGACAGGGGACACCGGGGAGCTGTTTTTT. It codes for CASSFPKTGDTGELFF.